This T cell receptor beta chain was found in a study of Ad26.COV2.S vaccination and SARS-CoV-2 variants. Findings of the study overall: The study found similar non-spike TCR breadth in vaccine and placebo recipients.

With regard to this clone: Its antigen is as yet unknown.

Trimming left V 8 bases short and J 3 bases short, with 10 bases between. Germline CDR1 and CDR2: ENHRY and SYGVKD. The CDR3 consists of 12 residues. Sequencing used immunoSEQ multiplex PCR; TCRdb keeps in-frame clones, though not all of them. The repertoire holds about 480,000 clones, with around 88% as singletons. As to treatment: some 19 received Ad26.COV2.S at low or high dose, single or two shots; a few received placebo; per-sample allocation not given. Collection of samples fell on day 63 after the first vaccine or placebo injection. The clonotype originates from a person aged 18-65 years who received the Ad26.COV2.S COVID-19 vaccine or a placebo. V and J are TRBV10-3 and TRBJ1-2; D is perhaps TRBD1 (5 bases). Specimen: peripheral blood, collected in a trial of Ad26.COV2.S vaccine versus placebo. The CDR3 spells CAIRRGDYGYTF. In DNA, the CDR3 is TGTGCCATCCGTCGGGGGGACTATGGCTACACCTTC.